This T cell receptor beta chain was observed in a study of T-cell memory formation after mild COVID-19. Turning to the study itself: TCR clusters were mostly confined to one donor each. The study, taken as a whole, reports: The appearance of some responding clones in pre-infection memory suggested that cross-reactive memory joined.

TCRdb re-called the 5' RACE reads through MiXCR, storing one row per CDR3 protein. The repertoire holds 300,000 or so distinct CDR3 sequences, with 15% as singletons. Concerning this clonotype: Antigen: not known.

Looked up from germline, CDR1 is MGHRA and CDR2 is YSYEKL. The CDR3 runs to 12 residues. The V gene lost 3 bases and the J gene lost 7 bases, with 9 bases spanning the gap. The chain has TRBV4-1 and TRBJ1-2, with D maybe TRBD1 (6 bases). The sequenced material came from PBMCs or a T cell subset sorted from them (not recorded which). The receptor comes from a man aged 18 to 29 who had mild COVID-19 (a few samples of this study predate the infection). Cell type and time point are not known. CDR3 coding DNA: TGCGCCAGCAGCCAGGGGGCGGGTGGCTACACCTTC. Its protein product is CASSQGAGGYTF.